This record looks at one T cell receptor (beta chain) sequence and its context. Its antigen is still unknown. A read error is possible here, since a much larger clone lies one base away. The data derive from a study of T cells in Graves' hyperthyroidism and ophthalmopathy. General study findings and limits: Most thyroid clonotypes with frequency above 0.001 were detected in blood.

RNA transcripts yielded amplified TCR beta CDR3 regions. First-round RT-PCR with HTBI primers amplified the TCR CDR3 region. TCRdb independently ran MiXCR on the multiplex PCR reads; one entry per CDR3 protein. The top ten hold less than 35% of the sample, which has a few hundred thousand distinct CDR3 sequences, approximately 15% seen once. The CDR3 is 17 residues long. Germline-derived CDR1 and CDR2 are SEHNR and FQNEAQ (reference sequence). This sequence originates from a woman aged 25 to 45 with Graves' hyperthyroidism. Sample: blood. J is TRBJ2-7 and V is TRBV7-9, with 8 bases matching TRBD2. CDR3 region: CASGLISGLAGRYEQYF. CDR3 bases: TGTGCCAGCGGCTTAATTTCTGGCCTAGCGGGCCGCTACGAGCAGTACTTC.